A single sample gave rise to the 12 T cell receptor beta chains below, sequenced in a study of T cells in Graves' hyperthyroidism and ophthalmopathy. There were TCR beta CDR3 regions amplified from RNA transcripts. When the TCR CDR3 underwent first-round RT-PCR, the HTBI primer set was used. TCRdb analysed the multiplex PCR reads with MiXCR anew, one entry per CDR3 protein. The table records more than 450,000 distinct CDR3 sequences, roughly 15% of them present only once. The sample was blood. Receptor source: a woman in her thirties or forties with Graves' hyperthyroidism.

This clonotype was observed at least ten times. Written as DNA, the CDR3 is TGTGCCAGCAGCTTAACAGGGGGCATCCAAGAGACCCAGTACTTC. It translates to CASSLTGGIQETQYF. The rearrangement links TRBV7-2 to TRBJ2-5; 9 bases line up with TRBD1. After removal of 2 bases from V and 1 base from J, the junction contained 2 bases not matched to a gene. From germline, CDR1 is SGHTA and CDR2 FQGNSA. CDR3 size: 15 residues.

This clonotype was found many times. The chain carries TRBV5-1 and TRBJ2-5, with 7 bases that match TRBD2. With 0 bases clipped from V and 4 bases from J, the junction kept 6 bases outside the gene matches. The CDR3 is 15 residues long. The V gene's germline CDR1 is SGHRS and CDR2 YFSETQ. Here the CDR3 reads CASSLDRAGLETQYF. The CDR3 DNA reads TGCGCCAGCAGCTTGGATCGAGCGGGATTAGAGACCCAGTACTTC. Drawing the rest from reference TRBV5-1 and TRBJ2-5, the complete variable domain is KAGVTQTPRYLIKTRGQQVTLSCSPISGHRSVSWYQQTPGQGLQFLFEYFSETQRNKGNFPGRFSGRQFSNSRSEMNVSTLELGDSALYLCASSLDRAGLETQYFGPGTRLLVL.

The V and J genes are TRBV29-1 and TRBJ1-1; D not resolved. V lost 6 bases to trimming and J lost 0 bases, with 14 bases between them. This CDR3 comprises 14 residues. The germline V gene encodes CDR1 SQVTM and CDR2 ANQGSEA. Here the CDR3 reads CSVTQTLMNTEAFF. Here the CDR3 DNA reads TGCAGCGTCACCCAGACACTCATGAACACTGAAGCTTTCTTT.

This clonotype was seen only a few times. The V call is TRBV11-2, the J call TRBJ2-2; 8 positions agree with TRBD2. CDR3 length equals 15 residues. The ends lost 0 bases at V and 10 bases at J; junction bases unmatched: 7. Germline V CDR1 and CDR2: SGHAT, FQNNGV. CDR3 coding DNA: TGTGCCAGCAGCTTAGATCCCTCGACTAGCGAGGAGCTGTTTTTT. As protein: CASSLDPSTSEELFF.

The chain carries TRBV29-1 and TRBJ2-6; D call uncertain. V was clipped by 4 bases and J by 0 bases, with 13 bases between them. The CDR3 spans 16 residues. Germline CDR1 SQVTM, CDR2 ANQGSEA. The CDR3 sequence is CSVVGSQDSGANVLTF. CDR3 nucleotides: TGCAGCGTTGTGGGCAGCCAAGACTCTGGGGCCAACGTCCTGACTTTC.

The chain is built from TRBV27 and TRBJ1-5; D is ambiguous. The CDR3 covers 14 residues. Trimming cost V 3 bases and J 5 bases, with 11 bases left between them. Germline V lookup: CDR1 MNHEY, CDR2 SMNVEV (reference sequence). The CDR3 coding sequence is TGTGCCAGCAGTTTCGCTAACGGGTATCAGCCCCAGCATTTT. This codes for CASSFANGYQPQHF.

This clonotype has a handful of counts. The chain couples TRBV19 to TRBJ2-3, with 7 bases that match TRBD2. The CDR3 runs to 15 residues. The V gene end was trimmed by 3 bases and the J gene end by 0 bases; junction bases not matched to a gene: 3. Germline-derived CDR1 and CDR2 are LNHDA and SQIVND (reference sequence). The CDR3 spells CASSMSGASTDTQYF. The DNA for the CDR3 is TGTGCCAGTAGTATGAGCGGGGCTAGCACAGATACGCAGTATTTT.

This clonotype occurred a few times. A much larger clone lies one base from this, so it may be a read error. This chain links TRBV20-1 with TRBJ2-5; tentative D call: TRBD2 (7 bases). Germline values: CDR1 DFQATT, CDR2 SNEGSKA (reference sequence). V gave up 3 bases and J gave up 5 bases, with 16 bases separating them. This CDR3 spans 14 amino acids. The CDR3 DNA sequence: TGCAGTGCTAGTGTGGGAGGGGGGACGGAGACCCAGTACTTC. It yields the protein CSASVGGGTETQYF.

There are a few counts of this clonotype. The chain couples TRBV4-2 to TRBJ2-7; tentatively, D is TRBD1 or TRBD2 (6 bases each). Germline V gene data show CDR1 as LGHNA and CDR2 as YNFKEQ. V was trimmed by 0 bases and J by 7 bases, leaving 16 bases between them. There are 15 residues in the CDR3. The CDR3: CASSQDSAEGGEQYF. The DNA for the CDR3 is TGTGCCAGCAGCCAAGATTCAGCGGAGGGGGGTGAGCAGTACTTC.

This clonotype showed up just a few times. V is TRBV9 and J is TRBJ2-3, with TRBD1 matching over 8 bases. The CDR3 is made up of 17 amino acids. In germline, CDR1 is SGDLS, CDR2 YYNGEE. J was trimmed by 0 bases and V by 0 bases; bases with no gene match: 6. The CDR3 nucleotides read TGTGCCAGCAGCGTAGAACCAGGGGGCTGGAGCACAGATACGCAGTATTTT. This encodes CASSVEPGGWSTDTQYF.

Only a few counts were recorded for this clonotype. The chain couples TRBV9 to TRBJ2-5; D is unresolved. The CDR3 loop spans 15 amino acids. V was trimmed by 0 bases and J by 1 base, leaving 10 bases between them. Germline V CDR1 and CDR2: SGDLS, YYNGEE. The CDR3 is CASSVGVALQETQYF. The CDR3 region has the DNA TGTGCCAGCAGCGTAGGGGTGGCACTCCAAGAGACCCAGTACTTC.

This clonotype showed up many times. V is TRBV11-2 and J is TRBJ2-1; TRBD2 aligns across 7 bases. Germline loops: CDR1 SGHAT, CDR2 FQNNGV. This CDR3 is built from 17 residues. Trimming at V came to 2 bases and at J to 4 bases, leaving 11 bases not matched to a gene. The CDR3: CASSLSGPSGLYNEQFF. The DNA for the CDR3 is TGTGCCAGCAGCTTAAGCGGACCTAGCGGCCTATACAATGAGCAGTTCTTC.